This T cell receptor (beta chain) was documented in a study of T-cell memory formation after mild COVID-19. TCRdb redid the calling of the 5' RACE reads with MiXCR, one entry per CDR3 protein. Seen here are hundreds of thousands of distinct CDR3 sequences, less than 25% observed once, and the top ten hold roughly 8.1%. Germline V gene sequence: CDR1 LGHDT, CDR2 YNNKEL (reference sequence). The CDR3 spans 15 residues. The V end was cut by 4 bases, the J end by 7 bases, with 14 bases between. This rearrangement joins TRBV3-1 to TRBJ1-6; D gene unclear. This clonotype was obtained from an adult woman who had mild COVID-19 (a few samples of this study predate the infection). Cell type and time point are not known. Sequenced input: PBMCs or a T cell subset sorted from them (not recorded which). CDR3 in amino acids: CASSRPLGPNSPLHF. The CDR3 coding sequence is TGTGCCAGCAGCCGCCCCCTCGGACCGAATTCACCCCTCCACTTT. Full variable domain (rest looked up from reference TRBV3-1 and TRBJ1-6): DTAVSQTPKYLVTQMGNDKSIKCEQNLGHDTMYWYKQDSKKFLKIMFSYNNKELIINETVPNRFSPKSPDKAHLNLHINSLELGDSAVYFCASSRPLGPNSPLHFGNGTRLTVT.